The source of this T cell receptor beta chain is a study of CD8 T cells in ankylosing spondylitis. Study results and limitations: Peripheral blood samples showed relatively rare disease-linked clones, and these clones were CD8+.

The V and J ends lost 4 bases and 8 bases respectively, with 19 bases between them. CDR1 is SGHRS and CDR2 is YFSETQ in the germline V gene. The CDR3 totals 16 residues. MiXCR, run by TCRdb on the 5' RACE reads, gives a single entry per CDR3 protein. The sample holds around 340,000 distinct CDR3 sequences; 14% to 15% are singletons and the top ten take approximately 1%. This clonotype appeared many times. What it binds is unknown. The TCR originated in a male donor with ankylosing spondylitis or in good health (not recorded which). The V gene is TRBV5-1, the J gene TRBJ1-6, with D possibly matching TRBD1 (6 bases). Input material: blood, either unsorted or a sorted T cell fraction (not recorded which). CDR3 loop: CASSQQGRPKDSPLHF. CDR3 in DNA: TGCGCCAGCAGCCAACAGGGACGGCCCAAGGATTCACCCCTCCACTTT.